This entry lists 12 T cell receptor beta chains sequenced from one sample in a study of blood T cell repertoires in COVID-19. This table comes from immunoSEQ multiplex PCR, and its TCRdb copy is limited to in-frame clones, with some not included. The repertoire includes tens of thousands of clones, 85% to 90% of them detected once, and 3% to 4.5% sits in the top ten. The material sequenced was peripheral blood. The source is a man in his forties or fifties with active COVID-19.

This chain joins TRBV7-8 and TRBJ2-2, with TRBD1 matching 8 bases. The J segment lost 5 bases and the V segment lost 4 bases, leaving 9 bases of the junction unmatched. CDR1 and CDR2 from the germline V gene are SGHVS and FQNEAQ. This CDR3 comprises 16 residues. The CDR3 loop reads CASSSDRARGTGELFF. DNA of the CDR3: TGTGCCAGCAGCTCGGACAGGGCAAGAGGTACCGGGGAGCTGTTTTTT.

CDR3 loop: CAISEPGGTVSYEQYF. For the CDR3, the DNA is TGTGCCATCAGTGAGCCGGGTGGGACAGTCTCCTACGAGCAGTACTTC. The chain has TRBV10-3 and TRBJ2-7; TRBD1 agrees at 7 bases. The length of the CDR3 is 16 residues. V shed 2 bases and J 0 bases; nucleotides not matched to a gene: 7. The germline CDR1 and CDR2 sequences are ENHRY and SYGVKD.

This chain links TRBV7-9 with TRBJ2-3, with TRBD1 as a possible D gene (6 bases). This CDR3 comprises 15 residues. With 5 bases removed from V and 3 bases from J, the gap between germline ends came to 15 bases. Germline CDR1 and CDR2: SEHNR and FQNEAQ (reference sequence). The CDR3 coding sequence is TGTGCCAGCAGCCGACACAGGGATGGTACAGATACGCAGTATTTT. Translating it yields CASSRHRDGTDTQYF.

This chain uses TRBV9 with TRBJ2-2; 7 bases are a match to TRBD1. Germline values: CDR1 SGDLS, CDR2 YYNGEE. CDR3 size: 16 residues. Trimming removed 4 bases from V and 1 base from J; junction bases left unmatched: 7. This chain's CDR3 is CASSLRDRMNTGELFF. The CDR3 nucleotides are TGTGCCAGCAGCCTCCGGGACAGAATGAACACCGGGGAGCTGTTTTTT.

This chain connects TRBV4-1 to TRBJ2-5; D call uncertain. CDR1 and CDR2 from the germline V gene are MGHRA and YSYEKL. The V end lost 0 bases, the J end lost 0 bases, and 8 bases lay between the germline ends. The CDR3 has 15 residues. The DNA of the CDR3 is TGCGCCAGCAGCCAAGATCCGACTTACCAAGAGACCCAGTACTTC. Protein product: CASSQDPTYQETQYF.

The chain couples TRBV2 to TRBJ1-3; D might be TRBD1 (6 bases). Germline V lookup: CDR1 SNHLY, CDR2 FYNNEI. This CDR3 has 15 amino acids. V was cut by 6 bases and J by 0 bases, with 12 bases left in between. CDR3 sequence: CASRGDTYSGNTIYF. CDR3 in DNA: TGTGCCAGCAGGGGGGACACCTACTCTGGAAACACCATATATTTT.

This clone has only a few counts. CDR3 sequence reads: CASSLAAGAYNEQFF. In DNA form, the CDR3 reads TGCGCCAGCAGCTTGGCTGCGGGGGCCTACAATGAGCAGTTCTTC. The chain links TRBV5-1 to TRBJ2-1; 7 nucleotides agree with TRBD2. The junction had 2 bases not matched to a gene; V was cut back by 0 bases and J by 2 bases. Per the germline V gene, CDR1 is SGHRS and CDR2 is YFSETQ. This CDR3 contains 15 residues.

The rearrangement joins TRBV12-3 or TRBV12-4 to TRBJ2-1, with D possibly being TRBD2 (6 bases). The CDR3 consists of 12 residues. The germline V and J ends were trimmed by 4 bases and 6 bases, with 7 bases remaining between them. As DNA, the CDR3 is TGTGCCAGCAGTTACGGGAGCAATGAGCAGTTCTTC. Translating gives CASSYGSNEQFF.

V usage is TRBV2 and J usage is TRBJ1-2; 8 positions agree with TRBD1. Germline V gives CDR1 SNHLY, CDR2 FYNNEI. CDR3 length equals 14 residues. Germline trimming cut 7 bases from V and 4 bases from J; bases unmatched to any gene: 8. The CDR3 loop is CASTGGRRRYGYTF. The CDR3 nucleotides are TGTGCCAGCACAGGGGGCCGACGACGCTATGGCTACACCTTC.

This chain connects TRBV5-4 to TRBJ2-5; 11 bases match TRBD2. The CDR3 sequence is 18 residues long. In germline, CDR1 is SGHNT, CDR2 YYREEE (reference sequence). V lost 0 bases, J lost 0 bases, and 7 bases stayed unmatched. CDR3 sequence: CASSLVASGGKYQETQYF. As DNA, the CDR3 is TGTGCCAGCAGCTTGGTCGCTAGCGGGGGGAAGTACCAAGAGACCCAGTACTTC.

The chain links TRBV4-3 to TRBJ2-7; TRBD1 is a possible D gene (6 bases). V dropped 2 bases and J dropped 5 bases, with 10 bases sitting between them. The CDR3 extends over 13 amino acids. Germline V gene lookup returns CDR1 LGHNA and CDR2 YSLEER. In DNA, the CDR3 is TGCGCCAGCAGCCAATCAGGGGCCCACGAGCAGTACTTC. Amino acids: CASSQSGAHEQYF.

The chain carries TRBV2 and TRBJ2-5; D unclear. Germline V CDR1 and CDR2: SNHLY, FYNNEI. The CDR3 runs 13 residues. Trimming took off 7 bases at V and 4 bases at J, with 13 bases between the two ends. The DNA of the CDR3 is TGTGCCAGCAAGAGTCGGTCTCGAGAGACCCAGTACTTC. Residues: CASKSRSRETQYF.